One and the same sample provided the 3 T cell receptor beta chains below, sequenced in a study of T cells in Graves' hyperthyroidism and ophthalmopathy. The CDR3 regions of TCR beta were amplified from RNA transcripts. The HTBI set primed first-round TCR CDR3 RT-PCR. TCRdb used MiXCR to reprocess the multiplex PCR reads, holding one entry per CDR3 protein. The table lists some 620,000 distinct CDR3 sequences, around 15% of them singletons. Sequences were obtained from blood. The receptors come from a woman younger than 45 with Graves' hyperthyroidism.

This clonotype was detected a few times. V and J are TRBV7-9 and TRBJ2-2; D possibly corresponds to TRBD2 (5 bases). Germline assignment: CDR1 SEHNR and CDR2 FQNEAQ (reference sequence). V lost 6 bases to trimming and J lost 4 bases, with 15 bases between them. CDR3 length: 15 amino acids. Here the CDR3 reads CASRLRSTSTGELFF. CDR3 nucleotides: TGTGCCAGCAGGCTCCGGTCAACTAGCACCGGGGAGCTGTTTTTT.

This clonotype was found many times. This rearrangement joins TRBV12-3 or TRBV12-4 to TRBJ1-3; 9 bases line up with TRBD1. J lost 0 bases, V lost 7 bases, and 4 bases had no gene match. CDR3 length equals 15 residues. CDR3 sequence: CASTGTGSSGNTIYF. As DNA, the CDR3 is TGTGCCAGCACCGGGACAGGGAGCTCTGGAAACACCATATATTTT.

The V call is TRBV20-1, the J call TRBJ2-3; 7 bases fit TRBD2. Losses at the gene ends were 0 bases for V and 2 bases for J; bases not matched to a gene: 2. Germline CDR1 and CDR2: DFQATT and SNEGSKA (reference sequence). The CDR3 sequence is 14 residues long. The CDR3 spells CSARDRGVTDTQYF. The CDR3 DNA is TGCAGTGCTAGAGATCGGGGGGTCACAGATACGCAGTATTTT.